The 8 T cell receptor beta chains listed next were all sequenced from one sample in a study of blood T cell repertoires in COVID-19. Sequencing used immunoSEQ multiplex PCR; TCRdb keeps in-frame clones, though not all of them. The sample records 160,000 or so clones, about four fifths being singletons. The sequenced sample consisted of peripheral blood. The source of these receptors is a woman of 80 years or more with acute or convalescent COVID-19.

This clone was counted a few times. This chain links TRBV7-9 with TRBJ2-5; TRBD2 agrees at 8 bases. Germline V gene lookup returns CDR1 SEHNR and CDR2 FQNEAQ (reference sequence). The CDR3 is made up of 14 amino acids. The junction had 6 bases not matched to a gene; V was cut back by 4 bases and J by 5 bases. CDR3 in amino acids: CASSSFSGKETQYF. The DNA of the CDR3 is TGTGCCAGCAGCTCATTTAGCGGGAAGGAGACCCAGTACTTC. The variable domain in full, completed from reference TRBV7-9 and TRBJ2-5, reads DTGVSQNPRHKITKRGQNVTFRCDPISEHNRLYWYRQTLGQGPEFLTYFQNEAQLEKSRLLSDRFSAERPKGSFSTLEIQRTEQGDSAMYLCASSSFSGKETQYFGPGTRLLVL.

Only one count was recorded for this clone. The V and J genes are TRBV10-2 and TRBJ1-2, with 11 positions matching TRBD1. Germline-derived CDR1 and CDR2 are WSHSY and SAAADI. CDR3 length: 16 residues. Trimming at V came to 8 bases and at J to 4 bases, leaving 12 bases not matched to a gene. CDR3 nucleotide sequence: TGCGCCAGCCGTCAAGGACAGGGGGCGCTGGGCTATGGCTACACCTTC. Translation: CASRQGQGALGYGYTF.

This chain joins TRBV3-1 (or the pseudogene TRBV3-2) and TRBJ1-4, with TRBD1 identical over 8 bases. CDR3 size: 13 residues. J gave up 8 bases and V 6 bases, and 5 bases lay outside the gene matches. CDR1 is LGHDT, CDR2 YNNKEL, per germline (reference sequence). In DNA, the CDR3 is TGTGCCAGCAGACGGGCAGGGGGCGAAAAACTGTTTTTT. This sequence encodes CASRRAGGEKLFF.

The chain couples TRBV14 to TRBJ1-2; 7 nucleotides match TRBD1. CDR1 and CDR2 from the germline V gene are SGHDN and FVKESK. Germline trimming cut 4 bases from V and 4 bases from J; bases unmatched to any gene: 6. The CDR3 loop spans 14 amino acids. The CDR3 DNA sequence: TGTGCCAGCAGCCTCACCGGGACAGTCTATGGCTACACCTTC. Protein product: CASSLTGTVYGYTF.

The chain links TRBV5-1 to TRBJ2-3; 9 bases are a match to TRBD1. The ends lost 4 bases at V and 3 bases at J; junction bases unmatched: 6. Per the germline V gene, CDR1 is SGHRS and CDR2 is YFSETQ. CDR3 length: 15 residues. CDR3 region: CASSADRGVTDTQYF. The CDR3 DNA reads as TGCGCCAGCAGCGCCGACAGGGGGGTTACAGATACGCAGTATTTT.

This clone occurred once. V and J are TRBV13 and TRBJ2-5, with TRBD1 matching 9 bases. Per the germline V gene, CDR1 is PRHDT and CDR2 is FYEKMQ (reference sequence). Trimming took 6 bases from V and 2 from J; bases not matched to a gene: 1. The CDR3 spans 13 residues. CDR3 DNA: TGTGCCAGCAGACAGGGGGCTCAAGAGACCCAGTACTTC. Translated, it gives CASRQGAQETQYF.

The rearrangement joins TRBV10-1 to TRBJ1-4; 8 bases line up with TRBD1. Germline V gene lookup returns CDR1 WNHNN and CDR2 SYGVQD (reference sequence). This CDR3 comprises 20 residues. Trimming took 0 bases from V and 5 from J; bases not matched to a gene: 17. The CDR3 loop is CASSESSDWTGPLGNEKLFF. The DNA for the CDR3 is TGCGCCAGCAGTGAGTCGAGTGACTGGACAGGGCCATTGGGGAATGAAAAACTGTTTTTT.

CDR3 loop: CASSLDGTGIGYTF. The CDR3 DNA reads TGCGCCAGCAGCTTGGACGGGACAGGGATTGGCTACACCTTC. The rearrangement joins TRBV5-1 to TRBJ1-2, with 9 bases aligning to TRBD1. CDR1 and CDR2 (germline): SGHRS, YFSETQ. The CDR3 sequence is 14 residues long. The J segment lost 7 bases and the V segment lost 0 bases, leaving 4 bases of the junction unmatched.